A selection of T cell receptor beta chains follows, all from one sample in a study of regulatory T cells in long-lasting Graves disease. TCRdb reanalysed the multiplex PCR reads using MiXCR and keeps one entry per CDR3 protein. Of under 350,000 distinct CDR3 sequences in the sample, around a fifth were seen once. The material was peripheral blood mononuclear cells (PBMCs), obtained when the disease was refractory, from a patient treated with antithyroid drugs. The source is a female donor with Graves disease. Both conserved end residues are part of each CDR3. The D gene is left open where the match is weak. A row's size may be missing; if present it is once, few, many or a size class.

TRBJ2-3,TRBV28,TRBD1,few,CASSPGQETTDTQYF,TGTGCCAGCAGCCCCGGACAGGAAACCACAGATACGCAGTATTTT
TRBJ2-5,TRBV7-9,.,many,CASSFPDREETQYF,TGTGCCAGCAGCTTCCCAGATCGTGAGGAGACCCAGTACTTC
TRBJ2-2,TRBV6-2/TRBV6-3,.,many,CASSFRGNTGELFF,TGTGCCAGTTCATTCAGGGGGAACACCGGGGAGCTGTTTTTT
TRBJ1-5,TRBV29-1,.,few,CSVAREDPREPQHF,TGCAGCGTTGCCAGGGAGGACCCAAGGGAGCCCCAGCATTTT
TRBJ2-7,TRBV28,.,many,CASSRSPTGYEQYF,TGTGCCAGCAGTCGAAGCCCGACGGGATACGAGCAGTACTTC
TRBJ2-7,TRBV10-3,.,few,CAISESGEGYEQYF,TGTGCCATCAGTGAGTCCGGGGAAGGTTACGAGCAGTACTTC
TRBJ1-1,TRBV27,.,few,CASSLSLGGRAFF,TGTGCCAGCAGTTTATCGCTGGGGGGGCGAGCTTTCTTT
TRBJ1-2,TRBV30,TRBD1,many,CASPQTGVGYTF,TGTGCCTCGCCCCAGACAGGGGTGGGCTACACCTTC
TRBJ2-5,TRBV18,TRBD1,many,CASSRTTGLGKETQYF,TGTGCCAGCTCACGGACGACAGGGCTAGGAAAGGAGACCCAGTACTTC
TRBJ1-2,TRBV18,.,many,CASSPTPGVYGYTF,TGTGCCAGCTCACCAACCCCAGGGGTTTACGGCTACACCTTC
TRBJ2-7,TRBV7-2,.,.,CASSNLGSPPYEQYF,TGTGCCAGCAGCAATTTAGGGAGCCCTCCCTACGAGCAGTACTTC
TRBJ1-1,TRBV29-1,.,few,CSVEERTEAFF,TGCAGCGTTGAGGAGCGAACTGAAGCTTTCTTT
TRBJ2-6,TRBV7-9,TRBD1,.,CASSNQGADFGANVLTF,TGTGCCAGCAGCAACCAGGGGGCGGACTTTGGGGCCAACGTCCTGACTTTC
TRBJ1-6,TRBV6-1,TRBD1,.,CASSHTPTGNSPLHF,TGTGCCAGCAGCCACACTCCGACAGGGAACTCACCCCTCCACTTT
TRBJ2-5,TRBV10-1,TRBD1,.,CASSAGGDETQYF,TGCGCCAGCTCTGCAGGGGGCGACGAGACCCAGTACTTC
TRBJ2-3,TRBV6-2/TRBV6-3,.,.,CAAFGGRTQYF,TGTGCCGCCTTCGGGGGCCGTACGCAGTATTTT
TRBJ1-4,TRBV7-2,.,many,CASSFTTEKGEKLFF,TGTGCCAGCAGCTTCACGACAGAAAAGGGGGAAAAACTGTTTTTT
TRBJ1-6,TRBV28,.,many,CASRPPTSPLHF,TGTGCCAGCAGGCCCCCTACGTCCCCCCTCCACTTT
TRBJ2-7,TRBV7-8,.,many,CASSFLDSGYEQYF,TGTGCCAGCAGCTTCCTGGACAGTGGCTACGAGCAGTACTTC
TRBJ2-7,TRBV28,.,many,CASSFSGSAEQYF,TGTGCCAGCAGTTTTTCAGGGAGTGCCGAGCAGTACTTC
TRBJ2-5,TRBV7-2,.,many,CASGLSTGQETQYF,TGTGCCAGCGGCCTCTCCACAGGGCAAGAGACCCAGTACTTC
TRBJ2-2,TRBV7-9,TRBD2,.,CASKSIAGRYTGELFF,TGTGCCAGCAAGTCTATAGCGGGGAGGTACACCGGGGAGCTGTTTTTT